The clone carrying this T cell receptor (beta chain) was detected many times. Its matching antigen is unknown. The sample is drawn from a study of T cells after yellow fever vaccination. On the study more broadly: Fractions of limited cellularity were prepared by means of SMART-Seq v4 Ultra Low Input.

TCR cDNA was made by 5'RACE template switching, adding a universal primer site and UMIs. TCRdb redid the calling of the 5' RACE reads with MiXCR, one entry per CDR3 protein. Counted here are about 300,000 distinct CDR3 sequences, roughly 9% occurring once; the ten biggest clones make up about 3.7%. Findings and caveats of the study: The secondary response was weaker, and its peak arrived faster, on day 5 versus 15. Post-booster repertoires again held most primary-vaccination clones (just under 97% CD4, roughly 88% CD8).

Trimming cost V 5 bases and J 0 bases, with 14 bases left between them. Germline V gene lookup returns CDR1 MNHEY and CDR2 SVGEGT. This CDR3 is built from 16 residues. The receptor was isolated from a man aged 18 to 29 who received the YFV17D yellow fever vaccine. The sample consisted of CD4+ T cells sorted from PBMCs, taken 5 days after the yellow fever booster vaccination. The rearrangement links TRBV6-2 or TRBV6-3 to TRBJ1-5, with a tentative D call TRBD1 (6 bases). The CDR3 DNA follows: TGTGCCAGCAGTCGGGACATCAACTATAGCAATCAGCCCCAGCATTTT. Protein product: CASSRDINYSNQPQHF.